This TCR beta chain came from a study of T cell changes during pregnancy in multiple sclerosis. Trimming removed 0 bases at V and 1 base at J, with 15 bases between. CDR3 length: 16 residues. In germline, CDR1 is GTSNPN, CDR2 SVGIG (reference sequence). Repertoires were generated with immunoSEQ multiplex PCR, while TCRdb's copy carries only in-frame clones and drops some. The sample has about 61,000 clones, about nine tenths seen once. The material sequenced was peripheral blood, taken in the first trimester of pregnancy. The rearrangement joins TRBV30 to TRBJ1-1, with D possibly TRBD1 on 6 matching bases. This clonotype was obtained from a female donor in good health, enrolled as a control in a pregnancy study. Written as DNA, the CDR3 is TGTGCCTGGAGTGTACTGCCAGGGGCGGCGAACACTGAAGCTTTCTTT. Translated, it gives CAWSVLPGAANTEAFF.